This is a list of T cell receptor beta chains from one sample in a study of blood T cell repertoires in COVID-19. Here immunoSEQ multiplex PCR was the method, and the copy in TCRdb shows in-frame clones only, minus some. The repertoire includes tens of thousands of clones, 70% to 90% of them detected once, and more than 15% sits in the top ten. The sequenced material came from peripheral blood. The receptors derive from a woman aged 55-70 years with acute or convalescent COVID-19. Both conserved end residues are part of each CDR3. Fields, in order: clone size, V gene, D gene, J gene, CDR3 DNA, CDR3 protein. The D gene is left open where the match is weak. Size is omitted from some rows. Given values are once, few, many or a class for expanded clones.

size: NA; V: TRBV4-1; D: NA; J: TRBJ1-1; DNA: TGCGCCAGCAGCCAAGATGAGTGGAGAGAAGCTTTCTTT; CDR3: CASSQDEWREAFF
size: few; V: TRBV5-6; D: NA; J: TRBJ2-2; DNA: TGTGCCAGCAGCTTGCTAGAGGGCCCCACCGGGGAGCTGTTTTTT; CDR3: CASSLLEGPTGELFF
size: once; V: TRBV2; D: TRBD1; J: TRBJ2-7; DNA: TGTGCCAGCCTGGGGGACAGCTCCTACGAGCAGTACTTC; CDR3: CASLGDSSYEQYF
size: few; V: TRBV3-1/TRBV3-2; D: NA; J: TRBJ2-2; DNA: TGTGCCAGCAGCCAAGTGGAGTTCGGGGAGCTGTTTTTT; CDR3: CASSQVEFGELFF
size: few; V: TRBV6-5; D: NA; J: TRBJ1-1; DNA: TGTGCCAGCAATTCGGGGAACACTGAAGCTTTCTTT; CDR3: CASNSGNTEAFF
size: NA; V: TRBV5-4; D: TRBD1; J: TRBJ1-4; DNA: TGTGCCAGCAGCTTAAAGGACAGGGGGAATGAAAAACTGTTTTTT; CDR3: CASSLKDRGNEKLFF
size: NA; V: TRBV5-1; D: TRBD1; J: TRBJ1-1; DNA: TGCGCCAGCAGCTTGGAAACAGGGGCGGGCGGCACTGAAGCTTTCTTT; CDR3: CASSLETGAGGTEAFF
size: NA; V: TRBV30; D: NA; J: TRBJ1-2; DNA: TGTGCCTGGAGTGTAACGGACACGCCTGGCTACACCTTC; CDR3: CAWSVTDTPGYTF
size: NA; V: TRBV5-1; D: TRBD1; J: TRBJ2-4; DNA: TGCGCCAGCAGCTTGGCCCTACAGGGGGCGGGAAACATTCAGTACTTC; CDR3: CASSLALQGAGNIQYF
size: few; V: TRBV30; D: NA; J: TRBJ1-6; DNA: TGTGCCTGGAGTGCCAGAGGTAATTCACCCCTCCACTTT; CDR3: CAWSARGNSPLHF
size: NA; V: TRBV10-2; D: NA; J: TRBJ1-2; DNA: TGCGCCAGCAGACAGGGAACTTACTATGGCTACACCTTC; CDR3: CASRQGTYYGYTF
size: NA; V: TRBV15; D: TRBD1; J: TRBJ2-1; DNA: TGTGCCACCAGCATCCCGGGACAGGGGGGCGAGCAGTTCTTC; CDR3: CATSIPGQGGEQFF
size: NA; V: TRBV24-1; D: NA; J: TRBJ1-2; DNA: TGTGCCACCAGTGAACCGGGGACAAAACGGTATGGCTACACCTTC; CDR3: CATSEPGTKRYGYTF
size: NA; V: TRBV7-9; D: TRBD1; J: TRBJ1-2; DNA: TGTGCCAGCAGCTTCGGGACAGGGGATGGCTACACCTTC; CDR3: CASSFGTGDGYTF
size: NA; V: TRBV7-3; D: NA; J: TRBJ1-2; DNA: TGTGCCATCGTCCGGGGGGTTAATGGCTACACCTTC; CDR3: CAIVRGVNGYTF
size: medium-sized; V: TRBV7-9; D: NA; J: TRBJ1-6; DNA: TGTGCCAGCAGCTTAGGCCATGGGGAGGGTTCACCCCTCCACTTT; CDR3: CASSLGHGEGSPLHF
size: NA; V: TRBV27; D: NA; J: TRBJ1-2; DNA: TGTGCCAGCAGTTCCGACTTCGACAGCCATGGCTACACCTTC; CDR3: CASSSDFDSHGYTF
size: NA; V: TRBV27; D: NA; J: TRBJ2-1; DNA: TGTGCCAGCAGGTCTGGACTATCGGAAGAGCAGTTCTTC; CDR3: CASRSGLSEEQFF
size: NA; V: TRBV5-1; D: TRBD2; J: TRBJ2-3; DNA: TGCGCCAGCAGCTTGGGGACTAGCGGATACACAGATACGCAGTATTTT; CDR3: CASSLGTSGYTDTQYF
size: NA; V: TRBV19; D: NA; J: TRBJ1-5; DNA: TGTGCCAGTAGTCCCCGACAGGTAGGGCAGCCCCAGCATTTT; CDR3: CASSPRQVGQPQHF
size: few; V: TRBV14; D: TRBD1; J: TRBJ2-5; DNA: TGTGCCAGCAGCCACTGGGACAGTTTAGAGACCCAGTACTTC; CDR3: CASSHWDSLETQYF
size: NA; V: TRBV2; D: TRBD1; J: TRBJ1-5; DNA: TGTGCCAGCGGCCCGGCACAGGGGGCAAATAGGAATCAGCCCCAGCATTTT; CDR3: CASGPAQGANRNQPQHF
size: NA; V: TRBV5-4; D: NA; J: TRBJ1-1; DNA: TGTGCCAGCAGCGTGGACAGTAACACTGAAGCTTTCTTT; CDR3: CASSVDSNTEAFF
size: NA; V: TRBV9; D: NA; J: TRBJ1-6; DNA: TGTGCCAGCAGCGTTGTCAGTAATTCACCCCTCCACTTT; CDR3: CASSVVSNSPLHF
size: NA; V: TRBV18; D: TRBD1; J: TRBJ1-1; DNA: TGTGCCAGCTCACCGACAGGGGGGTACACTGAAGCTTTCTTT; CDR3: CASSPTGGYTEAFF
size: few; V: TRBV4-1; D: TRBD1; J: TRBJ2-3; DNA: TGCGCCAGCAGCCAAGATAGCGGGACAGGGGAAACAGATACGCAGTATTTT; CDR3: CASSQDSGTGETDTQYF
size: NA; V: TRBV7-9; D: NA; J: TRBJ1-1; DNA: TGTGCCAGCAGCTTATCGGGGTCTAGGACTGAAGCTTTCTTT; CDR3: CASSLSGSRTEAFF
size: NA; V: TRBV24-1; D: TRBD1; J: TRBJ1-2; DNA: TGTGCCACCAGTGATTGGGACAGGGCCAATGGCTACACCTTC; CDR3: CATSDWDRANGYTF
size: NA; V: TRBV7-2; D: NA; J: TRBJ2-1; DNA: TGTGCCAGCAGCCCGGACTTAAGCTCCTACAATGAGCAGTTCTTC; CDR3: CASSPDLSSYNEQFF
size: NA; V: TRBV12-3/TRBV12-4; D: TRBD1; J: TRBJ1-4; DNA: TGTGCCAGCAGTCTCGAGGACAGGGGAAAACTGTTTTTT; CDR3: CASSLEDRGKLFF
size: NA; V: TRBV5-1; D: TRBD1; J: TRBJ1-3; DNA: TGCGCCAGCAGCTCCGACAGGGGAGTATTTCTTGGAAACACCATATATTTT; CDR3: CASSSDRGVFLGNTIYF
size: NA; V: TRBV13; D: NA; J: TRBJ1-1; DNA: TGTGCCAGCAGCTCCGGCGGGGGCGCGTCGAACACTGAAGCTTTCTTT; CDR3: CASSSGGGASNTEAFF
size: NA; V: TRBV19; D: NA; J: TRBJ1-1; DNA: TGTGCCAGTAGTGCTCTTTCAATCGGGGACACTGAAGCTTTCTTT; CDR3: CASSALSIGDTEAFF
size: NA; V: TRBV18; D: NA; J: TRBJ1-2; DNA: TGTGCCAGCTCACCATCCAGGGAGGGTGTAGGTGGCTACACCTTC; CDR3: CASSPSREGVGGYTF
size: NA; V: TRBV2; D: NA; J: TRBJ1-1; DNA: TGTGCCAGCAGTGAACATTCAACTCGCACTGAAGCTTTCTTT; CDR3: CASSEHSTRTEAFF
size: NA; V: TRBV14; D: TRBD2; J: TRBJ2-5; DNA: TGTGCCAGCAGCCAGAGGAAGGCGACGGGGGGGACCCAGTACTTC; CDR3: CASSQRKATGGTQYF
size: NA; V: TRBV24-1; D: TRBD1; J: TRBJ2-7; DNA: TGTGCCACCAGTGATCCAGGACAGGGGGGAGCCTACGAGCAGTACTTC; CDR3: CATSDPGQGGAYEQYF
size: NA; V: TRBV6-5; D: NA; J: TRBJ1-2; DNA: TGTGCCAGCAGTCCACTCACGGGGAACTATGGCTACACCTTC; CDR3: CASSPLTGNYGYTF
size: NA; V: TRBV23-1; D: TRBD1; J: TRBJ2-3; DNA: TGCGCCAGCAGTCACCACCGGGACAGGGGGCGGGGGAGCACAGATACGCAGTATTTT; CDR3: CASSHHRDRGRGSTDTQYF
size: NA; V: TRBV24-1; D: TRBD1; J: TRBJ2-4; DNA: TGTGCCACAAGATACGGGACAGTGAGTTTCTTGAGAAACATTCAGTACTTC; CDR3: CATRYGTVSFLRNIQYF
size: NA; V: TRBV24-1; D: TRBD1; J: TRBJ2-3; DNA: TGTGCTACCCTACCGGGACAGGGGATTCCTACGCAGTATTTT; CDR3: CATLPGQGIPTQYF
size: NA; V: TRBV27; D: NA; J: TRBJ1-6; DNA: TGTGCCAGCAGTTACGGCTCCTATAATTCACCCCTCCACTTT; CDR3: CASSYGSYNSPLHF
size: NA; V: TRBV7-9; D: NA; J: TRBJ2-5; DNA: TGTGCCAGCAGCTTAGCGAGGTTAGAAGAGACCCAGTACTTC; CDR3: CASSLARLEETQYF
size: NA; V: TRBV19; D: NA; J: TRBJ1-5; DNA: TGTGCCAGTTACCCTTCCGGGGAGAGAAGGAGCAATCAGCCCCAGCATTTT; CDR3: CASYPSGERRSNQPQHF
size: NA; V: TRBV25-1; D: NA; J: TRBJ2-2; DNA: TGTGCCAGCAGGACTACCAGGAACACCGGGGAGCTGTTTTTT; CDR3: CASRTTRNTGELFF
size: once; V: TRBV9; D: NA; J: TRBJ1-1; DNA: TGTGCCAGCAGCGTAGAGGGGGGGAACGCTTTCTTT; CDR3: CASSVEGGNAFF
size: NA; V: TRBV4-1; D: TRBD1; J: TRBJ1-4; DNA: TGCGCCAGCAGCGAACGGGACAGGCGGCGAGAAAAACTGTTTTTT; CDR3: CASSERDRRREKLFF
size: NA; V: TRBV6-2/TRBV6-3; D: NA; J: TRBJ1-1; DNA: TGTGCCAGCAGTCCGGGACAAGACACTGAAGCTTTCTTT; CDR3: CASSPGQDTEAFF
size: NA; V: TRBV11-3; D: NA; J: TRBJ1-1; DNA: TGTGCCAGCAGCAAGCGGAGGGGCGGCGACACTGAAGCTTTCTTT; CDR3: CASSKRRGGDTEAFF
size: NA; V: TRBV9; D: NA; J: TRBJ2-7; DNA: TGTGCCAGCAGCGTAGGGACACAGACCTACGAGCAGTACTTC; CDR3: CASSVGTQTYEQYF
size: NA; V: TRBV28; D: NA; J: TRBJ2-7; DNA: TGTGCCAGCAGTGTACAGCGGAATTATGGATACGAGCAGTACTTC; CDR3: CASSVQRNYGYEQYF
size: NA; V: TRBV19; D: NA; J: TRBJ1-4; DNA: TGTGCCAGTATGGGGAACGGGGGTGAAAAACTGTTTTTT; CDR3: CASMGNGGEKLFF
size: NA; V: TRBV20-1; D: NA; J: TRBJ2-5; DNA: TGCAGTGCTAGCCACGAGGAGACCCAGTACTTC; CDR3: CSASHEETQYF
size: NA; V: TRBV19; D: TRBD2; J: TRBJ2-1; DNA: TGTGCCAGTAGTATAGTACTAGCGGGGGGCAATGAGCAGTTCTTC; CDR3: CASSIVLAGGNEQFF
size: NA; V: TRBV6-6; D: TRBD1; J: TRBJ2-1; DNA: TGTGCCAGCAGCCTACCCCGGACAGGGACCTACAATGAGCAGTTCTTC; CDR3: CASSLPRTGTYNEQFF
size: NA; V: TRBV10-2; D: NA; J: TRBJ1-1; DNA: TGCGCCAGCAGTATCAACAAGAACACTGAAGCTTTCTTT; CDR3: CASSINKNTEAFF
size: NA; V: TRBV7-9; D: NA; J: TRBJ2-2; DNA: TGTGCCAGCAGCTTACCGTCGACAGCCGCGAACACCGGGGAGCTGTTTTTT; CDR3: CASSLPSTAANTGELFF